This TCR beta chain was captured in a study of early T cells in non-severe SARS-CoV-2 infection. At the level of the study: Sequencing used unsorted whole-blood bulk RNA, so chains lack pairing. Study-wide findings and caveats: A preference for anti-spike CD8 responses marked VDJdb matching, which missed private and CD4 specificities.

Looked up from germline, CDR1 is MNHEY and CDR2 is SMNVEV (reference sequence). Trimming cost V 3 bases and J 6 bases, with 13 bases left between them. CDR3 length: 14 residues. Unique molecular identifiers were attached to individual cDNA molecules. Via MiXCR, TCRdb re-called the 5' RACE reads, giving one row per CDR3 protein. The table lists tens of thousands of distinct CDR3 sequences, approximately 12% of them singletons. This clonotype occurred many times. Its antigen remains unidentified. The clonotype originates from an adult who was a healthcare worker with PCR-confirmed SARS-CoV-2 infection or an uninfected control (not recorded which). This sequence joins TRBV27 and TRBJ2-3, with D possibly TRBD1 on 5 matching bases. Source material: whole blood. The CDR3 region has the DNA TGTGCCAGCAGTTTGGCCAGGGTTTTTGATACGCAGTATTTT. It codes for CASSLARVFDTQYF.